The next 25 T cell receptor beta chains were all read from a single sample in a study of spatial heterogeneity in lung cancer. Documented time point: sample taken at primary tumor resection. Whole RNA came from tumor, nontumor lung or frozen PBMC and was sequenced without being sorted. Using its own MiXCR run on the 5' RACE reads, TCRdb lists one record per CDR3 protein. The data contain 11,000 or so distinct CDR3 sequences, about 3.7% of them singletons. The material sequenced was PBMCs, taken at surgery. Receptors originate from a female donor with early-stage non-small cell lung cancer.

Turning to this clonotype: As an off-target read in a library built for alpha chains, this beta chain has a frequency of little significance. The V and J genes are TRBV5-1 and TRBJ2-3; 7 bases align to TRBD1. The CDR3 sequence is 14 residues long. V lost 2 bases and J lost 4; bases outside the gene matches: 4. Germline V gives CDR1 SGHRS, CDR2 YFSETQ. For the CDR3, the DNA is TGCGCCAGCAGCTTCGCCGACAGGGCAGATACGCAGTATTTT. Encoded protein: CASSFADRADTQYF.

This clonotype was seen at least ten times. Because the library targeted alpha chains, this beta chain is an off-target read whose size means little. The chain links TRBV7-2 to TRBJ2-1; no clear D gene. The V and J ends lost 5 bases and 5 bases respectively, with 7 bases between them. CDR1 and CDR2 from the germline V gene are SGHTA and FQGNSA. CDR3 length equals 12 residues. CDR3 nucleotide sequence: TGTGCCAGCAGCCCTTACCACAATGAGCAGTTCTTC. This codes for CASSPYHNEQFF. Full variable domain (outside the CDR3, taken from reference TRBV7-2 and TRBJ2-1): GAGVSQSPSNKVTEKGKDVELRCDPISGHTALYWYRQSLGQGLEFLIYFQGNSAPDKSGLPSDRFSAERTGGSVSTLTIQRTQQEDSAVYLCASSPYHNEQFFGPGTRLTVL.

This clonotype was observed a few times. This beta chain came through as a stray read in a library set up for alpha chains, and its size says little. V and J are TRBV12-3 or TRBV12-4 and TRBJ1-6; TRBD1 aligns across 8 bases. The CDR3 length is 16 residues. Trimming removed 6 bases from V and 6 bases from J; junction bases left unmatched: 10. CDR3 sequence: CASRLTGTGANSPLHF. CDR3 sequence (DNA): TGTGCCAGCAGGTTAACCGGGACAGGAGCTAATTCACCCCTCCACTTT.

This clonotype was detected ten times or more. This beta chain represents an off-target read in a library built for alpha chains; its size is of limited meaning. This chain connects TRBV7-2 to TRBJ1-2; TRBD1 agrees at 9 bases. V lost 4 bases and J lost 4; bases outside the gene matches: 1. The germline gives CDR1 SGHTA, CDR2 FQGNSA. The CDR3 spans 13 residues. DNA for the CDR3: TGTGCCAGCAGCTCGACAGGGGGCTATGGCTACACCTTC. Protein: CASSSTGGYGYTF.

This clonotype was counted at least ten times. This beta chain is a stray read from a library made for alpha chains; its abundance is not meaningful. The rearrangement joins TRBV25-1 to TRBJ2-7; TRBD2 agrees at 7 bases. V lost 3 bases to trimming and J lost 3 bases; unmatched junction nucleotides: 8. The length of the CDR3 is 15 residues. Germline V gene data show CDR1 as MGHDK and CDR2 as SYGVNS. CDR3 amino acids: CASSELGGGLYEQYF. The CDR3 nucleotides are TGTGCCAGCAGTGAGCTAGGCGGGGGACTCTACGAGCAGTACTTC.

Ten or more counts support this clonotype. This beta chain came through as a stray read in a library set up for alpha chains, and its size says little. The chain employs TRBV28 and TRBJ2-1; a weak D match, TRBD2 (7 bases). CDR1 and CDR2 from the germline V gene are MDHEN and SYDVKM. The ends were cut back, 6 bases at V and 7 bases at J, with 19 bases in the middle. The CDR3 has 15 residues. CDR3 in amino acids: CASRGAGLGLNEQFF. CDR3 DNA sequence: TGTGCCAGCAGGGGGGCAGGACTAGGGCTTAATGAGCAGTTCTTC.

This clonotype was counted at least ten times. Little can be read into the size of this beta chain, an off-target read in a library designed for alpha chains. The chain employs TRBV6-2 or TRBV6-3 and TRBJ2-2; a weak D match, TRBD2 (5 bases). Germline CDR1 is MNHEY and CDR2 is SVGEGT. V lost 4 bases and J 3 bases, leaving 6 bases between the germline ends. The CDR3 totals 13 residues. CDR3 in DNA: TGTGCCAGCAGTTTGCGGGACACCGGGGAGCTGTTTTTT. It is translated as CASSLRDTGELFF.

This clonotype was counted at least ten times. This beta chain turned up in a library designed for alpha chains; as an off-target read, its abundance says little. The chain is built from TRBV28 and TRBJ2-2, with TRBD1 matching over 9 bases. V dropped 4 bases and J dropped 6; count of bases not matched to a gene: 9. Germline assignment: CDR1 MDHEN and CDR2 SYDVKM. The CDR3 is 16 residues long. For the CDR3, the DNA is TGTGCCAGCAGTTCCTACAGGGGGCGCTACGCCGGGGAGCTGTTTTTT. Translating gives CASSSYRGRYAGELFF.

The table lists this clonotype with many counts. This beta chain turned up in a library designed for alpha chains; as an off-target read, its abundance says little. This chain joins TRBV6-2 or TRBV6-3 and TRBJ2-1; D perhaps matches TRBD2 (7 bases). The ends were cut back, 4 bases at V and 2 bases at J, with 12 bases in the middle. CDR3 length: 15 amino acids. CDR1 is MNHEY and CDR2 is SVGEGT in the germline V gene. This chain's CDR3 is CASSSRGPPYNEQFF. The CDR3 DNA sequence: TGTGCCAGCAGTTCGCGGGGGCCCCCCTACAATGAGCAGTTCTTC.

This clonotype turned up a few times. Because this beta chain is a stray read in a library intended to capture alpha chains, its abundance should not be given much weight. V usage is TRBV9 and J usage is TRBJ2-3, with a possible D match to TRBD1 (5 bases). V was cut by 0 bases and J by 2 bases, with 13 bases left in between. The CDR3 runs 16 residues. Germline loops: CDR1 SGDLS, CDR2 YYNGEE. CDR3 in amino acids: CASSVGTGEYTDTQYF. Here the CDR3 DNA reads TGTGCCAGCAGCGTAGGAACAGGCGAGTACACAGATACGCAGTATTTT.

Details on this clonotype: This beta chain lies outside the target of a library built for alpha chains; its clone size means little. The chain carries TRBV20-1 and TRBJ2-2; 8 positions agree with TRBD2. V dropped 6 bases and J dropped 0; count of bases not matched to a gene: 6. The CDR3 is 15 residues long. From germline, CDR1 is DFQATT and CDR2 SNEGSKA (reference sequence). The CDR3 here is CSAMRAGANTGELFF. CDR3 DNA sequence: TGCAGTGCAATGCGAGCGGGGGCGAACACCGGGGAGCTGTTTTTT.

At least ten counts were recorded for this clonotype. This beta chain is an unintended read in a library built for alpha chains; its size means little. The V gene is TRBV3-1, the J gene TRBJ2-5, with 7 bases identical to TRBD2. The V gene's germline CDR1 is LGHDT and CDR2 YNNKEL (reference sequence). The CDR3 is made up of 15 amino acids. The J segment lost 0 bases and the V segment lost 1 base, leaving 2 bases of the junction unmatched. The CDR3, as DNA: TGTGCCAGCAGCCAAGGGACTAGTTACCAAGAGACCCAGTACTTC. Translation gives CASSQGTSYQETQYF.

This clonotype was picked up a small number of times. This beta chain turned up in a library designed for alpha chains; as an off-target read, its abundance says little. The chain combines TRBV10-3 with TRBJ2-1, with D possibly TRBD2 on 5 matching bases. Germline lookup yields CDR1 ENHRY and CDR2 SYGVKD. CDR3 length: 13 amino acids. The CDR3 is CAIGPPGNNEQFF. The CDR3 region has the DNA TGTGCAATCGGCCCCCCGGGAAACAATGAGCAGTTCTTC.

This clonotype was seen at least ten times. With the library built for alpha chains, this beta chain is off target and its frequency is not meaningful. The chain combines TRBV6-1 with TRBJ2-1, with 9 bases lining up with TRBD1. The V and J ends lost 0 bases and 9 bases, in that order; junction bases with no gene match: 12. CDR1 and CDR2 (germline): MNHNS, SASEGT. The CDR3 runs 17 residues. As DNA, the CDR3 is TGTGCCAGCAGTGAAGCATCCCCGGGACAGGGTACTGTTGAGCAGTTCTTC. The encoded protein is CASSEASPGQGTVEQFF.

In its sample, this clonotype was seen many times. The library was prepared for alpha chains; this beta chain is a stray read, so its frequency means little. Written as DNA, the CDR3 is TGTGCCAGCAGTTTTAGGGGCAGGGGCCAAAGCAATCAGCCCCAGCATTTT. Amino acid sequence: CASSFRGRGQSNQPQHF. The chain carries TRBV12-3 or TRBV12-4 and TRBJ1-5; maybe TRBD1 (6 bases). Trimming shortened V by 3 bases and J by 1 base, and 16 bases separated the two germline ends. The CDR3 covers 17 residues.

This clonotype was detected many times. With the library built for alpha chains, this beta chain is off target and its frequency is not meaningful. The rearrangement uses TRBV7-2 and TRBJ1-1; TRBD1 might be the D (6 bases). The V gene's germline CDR1 is SGHTA and CDR2 FQGNSA. The CDR3 runs to 14 residues. The germline V and J ends were trimmed by 4 bases and 2 bases, with 11 bases remaining between them. CDR3 protein: CASSYRTVNTEAFF. The CDR3 region has the DNA TGTGCCAGCAGCTACCGGACAGTTAACACTGAAGCTTTCTTT. The variable domain in full, completed from reference TRBV7-2 and TRBJ1-1, reads GAGVSQSPSNKVTEKGKDVELRCDPISGHTALYWYRQSLGQGLEFLIYFQGNSAPDKSGLPSDRFSAERTGGSVSTLTIQRTQQEDSAVYLCASSYRTVNTEAFFGQGTRLTVV.

On this clonotype: Because the library targeted alpha chains, this beta chain is an off-target read whose size means little. The rearrangement joins TRBV12-3 or TRBV12-4 to TRBJ1-1, with a possible D match to TRBD1 (5 bases). The CDR3 has 13 amino acids. Trimming removed 3 bases at V and 6 bases at J, with 11 bases between. CDR3 sequence: CASSLGEGAEAFF. The CDR3 nucleotides are TGTGCCAGCAGTTTGGGGGAAGGGGCTGAAGCTTTCTTT.

This clonotype has at least ten counts. A library made for alpha chains picked up this beta chain off target, so its size means little. The chain has TRBV14 and TRBJ1-1; 8 nucleotides match TRBD1. Germline-derived CDR1 and CDR2 are SGHDN and FVKESK. The V gene end was trimmed by 3 bases and the J gene end by 3 bases; junction bases not matched to a gene: 6. This CDR3 contains 15 residues. The CDR3 sequence: CASSQSTGGHTEAFF. The CDR3 DNA follows: TGTGCCAGCAGCCAGAGTACAGGGGGGCACACTGAAGCTTTCTTT. Using reference TRBV14 and TRBJ1-1 for the parts outside the CDR3, the full variable domain is EAGVTQFPSHSVIEKGQTVTLRCDPISGHDNLYWYRRVMGKEIKFLLHFVKESKQDESGMPNNRFLAERTGGTYSTLKVQPAELEDSGVYFCASSQSTGGHTEAFFGQGTRLTVV.

This clonotype was observed at least ten times. This beta chain is a stray read from a library made for alpha chains; its abundance is not meaningful. The chain recombines TRBV27 with TRBJ2-7; 9 positions match TRBD1. Trimming cost V 0 bases and J 1 base; bases outside gene matches: 1. The CDR3 is 15 residues long. Germline assignment: CDR1 MNHEY and CDR2 SMNVEV (reference sequence). CDR3 coding DNA: TGTGCCAGCAGTTTATCGGGACAGGGATCCTACGAGCAGTACTTC. Its translation: CASSLSGQGSYEQYF.

Points on this clonotype: This beta chain appears as a stray read in a library generated for alpha chains; its size is not informative. V gene TRBV12-2 combines with J gene TRBJ1-2; the D segment call TRBD1 is taken from the table without a DNA check. TRBV12-2 is deemed a pseudogene. The CDR3 covers 16 residues. The CDR3 reads CASRLVRDSPNYGYTF. CDR3 DNA sequence: TGTGCAAGTCGCTTAGTCCGGGACAGTCCCAACTATGGCTACACCTTC.

This clonotype appeared many times. The size of this beta chain means little, since it is a stray read in a library made for alpha chains. V usage is TRBV20-1 and J usage is TRBJ2-1, with 12 positions matching TRBD2. The junction had 4 bases not matched to a gene; V was cut back by 6 bases and J by 1 base. Germline V gene sequence: CDR1 DFQATT, CDR2 SNEGSKA (reference sequence). This CDR3 is 15 amino acids long. CDR3 loop: CSAPGLAGSYNEQFF. CDR3 nucleotide sequence: TGCAGTGCGCCTGGACTAGCGGGATCCTACAATGAGCAGTTCTTC.

The table lists this clonotype with many counts. Found in a library prepared for alpha chains, this beta chain is an off-target read, and its abundance has little meaning. This chain joins TRBV2 and TRBJ2-1; tentative D call: TRBD1 (5 bases). Germline V lookup: CDR1 SNHLY, CDR2 FYNNEI. The CDR3 totals 15 residues. Trimming cost V 3 bases and J 2 bases, with 11 bases left between them. In DNA form, the CDR3 reads TGTGCCAGCAGTGATGGGCAGGGTACCTACAATGAGCAGTTCTTC. It yields the protein CASSDGQGTYNEQFF.

This clonotype has a count of ten or more. Because the library targeted alpha chains, this beta chain is an off-target read whose size means little. The V and J genes are TRBV13 and TRBJ2-5, with D tentatively TRBD1 (5 bases). The CDR3 spans 14 residues. Germline CDR1 PRHDT, CDR2 FYEKMQ (reference sequence). The V end lost 0 bases, the J end lost 6 bases, and 11 bases lay between the germline ends. CDR3 residues: CASSLGGAPKTQYF. The DNA of the CDR3 is TGTGCCAGCAGCTTAGGAGGGGCTCCCAAGACCCAGTACTTC. Supplemented by reference TRBV13 and TRBJ2-5, the full variable domain reads AAGVIQSPRHLIKEKRETATLKCYPIPRHDTVYWYQQGPGQDPQFLISFYEKMQSDKGSIPDRFSAQQFSDYHSELNMSSLELGDSALYFCASSLGGAPKTQYFGPGTRLLVL.

This clonotype was found a few times. Being off target in a library aimed at alpha chains, this beta chain has a size of little meaning. V and J are TRBV27 and TRBJ2-7; tentative D call: TRBD2 (6 bases). Deletions cut 3 bases from V and 7 bases from J, with 7 bases between. The germline CDR1 and CDR2 sequences are MNHEY and SMNVEV (reference sequence). The length of the CDR3 is 11 residues. The CDR3 here is CASSFAGEQYF. The CDR3 region has the DNA TGTGCCAGCAGTTTTGCGGGGGAGCAGTACTTC.

The sample holds a few counts of this clonotype. Because this beta chain is a stray read in a library intended to capture alpha chains, its abundance should not be given much weight. The V and J genes are TRBV15 and TRBJ1-1, with D possibly matching TRBD1 (5 bases). Trimming shortened V by 0 bases and J by 6 bases, and 11 bases separated the two germline ends. Germline CDR1 reads LNHNV; CDR2 reads YYDKDF (reference sequence). This CDR3 region has 14 residues. CDR3 nucleotide sequence: TGTGCCACCAGCAGAGATGTGACAGTTCCTGAAGCTTTCTTT. Translating it yields CATSRDVTVPEAFF.